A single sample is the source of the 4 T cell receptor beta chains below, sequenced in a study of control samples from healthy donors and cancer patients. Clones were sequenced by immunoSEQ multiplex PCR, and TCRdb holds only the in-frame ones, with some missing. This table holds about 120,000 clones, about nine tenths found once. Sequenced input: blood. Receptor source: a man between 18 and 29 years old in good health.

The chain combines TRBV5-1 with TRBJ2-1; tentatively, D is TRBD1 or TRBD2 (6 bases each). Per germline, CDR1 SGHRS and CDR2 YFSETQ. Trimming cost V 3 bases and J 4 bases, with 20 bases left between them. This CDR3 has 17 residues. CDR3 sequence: CASSWGASVLRYNEQFF. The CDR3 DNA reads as TGCGCCAGCAGCTGGGGGGCTAGCGTCCTAAGATACAATGAGCAGTTCTTC.

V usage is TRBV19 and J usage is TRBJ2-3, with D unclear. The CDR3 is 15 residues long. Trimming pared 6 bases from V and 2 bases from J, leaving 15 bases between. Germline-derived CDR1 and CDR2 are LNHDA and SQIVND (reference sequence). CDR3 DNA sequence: TGTGCCAGTAGCTTTTTAGGCCTATACACAGATACGCAGTATTTT. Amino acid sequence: CASSFLGLYTDTQYF.

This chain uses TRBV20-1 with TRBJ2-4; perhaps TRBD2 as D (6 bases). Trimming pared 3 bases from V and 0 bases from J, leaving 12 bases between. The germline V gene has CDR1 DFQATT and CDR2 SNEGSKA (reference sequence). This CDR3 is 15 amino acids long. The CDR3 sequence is CSASYGRRAKNIQYF. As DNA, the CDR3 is TGCAGTGCTAGTTACGGGAGACGAGCCAAAAACATTCAGTACTTC.

The CDR3 loop is CASSLDVGDRGEKLFF. CDR3 nucleotide sequence: TGTGCCAGCAGCTTAGATGTCGGCGACCGCGGTGAAAAACTGTTTTTT. V and J are TRBV11-2 and TRBJ1-4; D not certain. Germline CDR1 and CDR2: SGHAT and FQNNGV. This CDR3 region has 16 residues. The V end lost 0 bases, the J end lost 7 bases, and 15 bases lay between the germline ends.